The clone carrying this TCR beta chain was observed a single time. Here immunoSEQ multiplex PCR was the method, and the copy in TCRdb shows in-frame clones only, minus some. The profile covers about 44,000 clones, with around 90% appearing a single time and roughly 0.72% taken by the ten largest. CDR3 length: 16 amino acids. Trimming at V came to 4 bases and at J to 6 bases, leaving 6 bases not matched to a gene. Germline V lookup: CDR1 SGHRS, CDR2 YFSETQ. This sample is drawn from a study of T cell changes during pregnancy in multiple sclerosis. Sample: CD4+ T cells from peripheral blood mononuclear cells, taken before pregnancy. The origin of this receptor is a female donor with multiple sclerosis, enrolled in a pregnancy study. The rearrangement joins TRBV5-1 to TRBJ2-1; TRBD2 matches 14 bases. In DNA, the CDR3 is TGCGCCAGCAGCCCCCGGACTAGCGGGGGGACCAATGAGCAGTTCTTC. As protein: CASSPRTSGGTNEQFF.